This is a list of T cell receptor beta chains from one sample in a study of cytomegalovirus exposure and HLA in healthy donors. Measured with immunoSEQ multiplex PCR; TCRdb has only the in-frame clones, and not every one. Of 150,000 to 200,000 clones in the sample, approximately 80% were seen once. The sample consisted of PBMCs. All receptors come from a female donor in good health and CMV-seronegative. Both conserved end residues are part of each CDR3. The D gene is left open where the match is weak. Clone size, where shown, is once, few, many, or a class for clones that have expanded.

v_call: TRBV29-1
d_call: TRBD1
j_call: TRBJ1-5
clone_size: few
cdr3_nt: TGCAGCGCCCGACAGGGCCCTGGGCAGCCCCAGCATTTT
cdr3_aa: CSARQGPGQPQHF

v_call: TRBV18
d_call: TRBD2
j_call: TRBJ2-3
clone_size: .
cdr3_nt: TGTGCCAGCTCACCACCGGGACTAGCGGGAATCGATACGCAGTATTTT
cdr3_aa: CASSPPGLAGIDTQYF

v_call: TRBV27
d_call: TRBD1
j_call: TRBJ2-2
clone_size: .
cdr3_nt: TGTGCCAGCAGTTTAGCCAGGGGGCGCTTGGTCCCAAACACCGGGGAGCTGTTTTTT
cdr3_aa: CASSLARGRLVPNTGELFF

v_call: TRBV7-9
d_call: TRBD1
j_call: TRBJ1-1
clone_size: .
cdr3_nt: TGTGCCAGCAGCTTAACTATGGGTGGAGGGGGCGAAGCTTTCTTT
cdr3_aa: CASSLTMGGGGEAFF

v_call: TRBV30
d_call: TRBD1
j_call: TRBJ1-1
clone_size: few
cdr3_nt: TGTGCCTGGAGCGAGAACCAGGGGGCTGAAGCTTTCTTT
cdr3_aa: CAWSENQGAEAFF

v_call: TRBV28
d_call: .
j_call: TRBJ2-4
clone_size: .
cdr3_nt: TGTGCCAGCAGTTACCCCGGGGGAGCCCAGTACTTC
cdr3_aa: CASSYPGGAQYF

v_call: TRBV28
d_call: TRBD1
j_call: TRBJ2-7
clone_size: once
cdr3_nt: TGTGCCAGCAGTTCGGCGGGGACAGGATCCTACGAGCAGTACTTC
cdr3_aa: CASSSAGTGSYEQYF

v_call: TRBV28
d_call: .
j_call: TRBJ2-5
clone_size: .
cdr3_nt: TGTGCCAGCAGCGATGCTCTAGGGGGAATAGAGACCCAGTACTTC
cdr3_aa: CASSDALGGIETQYF

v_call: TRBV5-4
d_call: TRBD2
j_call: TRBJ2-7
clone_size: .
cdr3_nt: TGTGCCAGCAGCTCTGAAGCGGGACCCCAGTACGAGCAGTACTTC
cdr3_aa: CASSSEAGPQYEQYF

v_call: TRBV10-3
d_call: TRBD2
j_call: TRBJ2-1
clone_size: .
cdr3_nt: TGTGCCACAGCGGGGGAGGGACTAGCGGGAAACTCCTACAATGAGCAGTTCTTC
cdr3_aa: CATAGEGLAGNSYNEQFF

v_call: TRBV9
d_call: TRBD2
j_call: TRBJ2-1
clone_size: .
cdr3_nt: TGTGCCAGCAGCGTAGAGTCTAGCGGGAGAAATGAGCAGTTCTTC
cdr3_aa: CASSVESSGRNEQFF

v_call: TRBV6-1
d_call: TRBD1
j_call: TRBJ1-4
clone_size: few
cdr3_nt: TGTGCTGGGGGGACAGGGGGCGATGAAAAACTGTTTTTT
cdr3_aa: CAGGTGGDEKLFF

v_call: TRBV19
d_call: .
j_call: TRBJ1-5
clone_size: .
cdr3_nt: TGTGCCAGTAGTATTAGCGGGCCAGGTAATCAGCCCCAGCATTTT
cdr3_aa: CASSISGPGNQPQHF

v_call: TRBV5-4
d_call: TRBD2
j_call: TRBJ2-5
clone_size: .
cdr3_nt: TGTGCCAGCACCCTGGGGACTAGCGGGAGCGGGGTGGGAGAGACCCAGTACTTC
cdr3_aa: CASTLGTSGSGVGETQYF

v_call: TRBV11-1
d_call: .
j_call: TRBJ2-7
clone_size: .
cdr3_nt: TGTGCCAGCAGCTTGAAGGGGAACGAGCAGTACTTC
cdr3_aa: CASSLKGNEQYF

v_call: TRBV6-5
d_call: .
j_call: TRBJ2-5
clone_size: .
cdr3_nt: TGTGCCAGCAGTTACCGGACTGGGGAGACCCAGTACTTC
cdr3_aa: CASSYRTGETQYF

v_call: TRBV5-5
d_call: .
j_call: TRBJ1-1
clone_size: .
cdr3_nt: TGTGCCAGCAGCGTGAACTTGGAAGCTTTCTTT
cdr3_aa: CASSVNLEAFF

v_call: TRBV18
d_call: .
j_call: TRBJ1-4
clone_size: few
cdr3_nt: TGTGCCAGCTCACCACCGAAACAGGGAGGGGAAAAACTGTTTTTT
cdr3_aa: CASSPPKQGGEKLFF

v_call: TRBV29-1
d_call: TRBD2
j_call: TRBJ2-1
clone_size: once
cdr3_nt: TGCAGCGTTGAAGGGACTAGCGGGAGTAACGATGAGCAGTTCTTC
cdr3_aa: CSVEGTSGSNDEQFF

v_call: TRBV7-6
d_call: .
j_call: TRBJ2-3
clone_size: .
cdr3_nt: TGTGCCAGCAGCCTAGGGGGGGGCGGCACAGATACGCAGTATTTT
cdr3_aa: CASSLGGGGTDTQYF

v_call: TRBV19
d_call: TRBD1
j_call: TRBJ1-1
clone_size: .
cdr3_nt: TGTGCCAGTAGTATGGACAGGGGTGGCACTGAAGCTTTCTTT
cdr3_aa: CASSMDRGGTEAFF

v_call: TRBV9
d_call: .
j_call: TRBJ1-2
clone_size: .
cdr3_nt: TGTGCCAGCAGCCCATTCGGGGGGGGTTATGGCTACACCTTC
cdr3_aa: CASSPFGGGYGYTF

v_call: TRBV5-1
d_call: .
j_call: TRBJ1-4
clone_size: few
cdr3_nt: TGCGCCAGCGCCAGGTCTGGTGCTGAAAAACTGTTTTTT
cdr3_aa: CASARSGAEKLFF

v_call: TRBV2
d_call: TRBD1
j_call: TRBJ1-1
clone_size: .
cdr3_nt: TGTGCCAGCACCGCAATACAGGGGGGGAACACTGAAGCTTTCTTT
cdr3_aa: CASTAIQGGNTEAFF

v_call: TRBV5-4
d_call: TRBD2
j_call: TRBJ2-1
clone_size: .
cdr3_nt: TGTGCCAGCAGCTTGGATGCCGGGACTAGCGGGGGCCCCTCATTCTTC
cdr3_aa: CASSLDAGTSGGPSFF

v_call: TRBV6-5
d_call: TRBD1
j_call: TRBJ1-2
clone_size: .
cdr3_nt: TGTGCCAGCAGTTACTCCCTGGACAGGGTGGGCTATGGCTACACCTTC
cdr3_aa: CASSYSLDRVGYGYTF

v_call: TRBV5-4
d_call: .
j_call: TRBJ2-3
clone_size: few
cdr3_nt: TGTGCCAGCAGCGATCCTTCGAGAAGTCATACGCAGTATTTT
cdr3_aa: CASSDPSRSHTQYF

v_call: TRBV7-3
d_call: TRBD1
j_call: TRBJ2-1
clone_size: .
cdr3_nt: TGTGCCAGCAGCGAGGACAGGGGGTCCTACAATGAGCAGTTCTTC
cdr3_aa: CASSEDRGSYNEQFF

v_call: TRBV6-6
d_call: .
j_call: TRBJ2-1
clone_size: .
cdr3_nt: TGTGCCAGCAGCAGAGGCAATGAGCAGTTCTTC
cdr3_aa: CASSRGNEQFF

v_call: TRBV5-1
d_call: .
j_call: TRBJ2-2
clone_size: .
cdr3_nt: TGCGCCAGCAGCTTGGGGGACAACGGGGAGCTGTTTTTT
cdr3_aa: CASSLGDNGELFF

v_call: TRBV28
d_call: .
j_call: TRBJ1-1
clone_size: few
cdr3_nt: TGTGCCAGCATTCTCCGGGGTGGTCTTGAGGCTTTCTTT
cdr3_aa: CASILRGGLEAFF

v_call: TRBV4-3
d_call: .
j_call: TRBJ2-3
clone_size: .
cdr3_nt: TGCGCCAGCAGCCAAGAGGGACATTGGGACGCAGATACGCAGTATTTT
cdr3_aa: CASSQEGHWDADTQYF

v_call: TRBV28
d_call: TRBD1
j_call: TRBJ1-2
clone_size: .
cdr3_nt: TGTGCCACCCGAGGAGGGGACAGGGGGCGAAATGGCTACACCTTC
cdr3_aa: CATRGGDRGRNGYTF

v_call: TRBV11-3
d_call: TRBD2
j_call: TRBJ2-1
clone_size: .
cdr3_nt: TGTGCCAGCAGCTCCGCTAGCGGGAGAGGCGATGAGCAGTTCTTC
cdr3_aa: CASSSASGRGDEQFF

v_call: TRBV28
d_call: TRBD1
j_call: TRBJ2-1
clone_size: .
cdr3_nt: TGTGCCAGCTTTTTCCGGGACAGGGGATACAATGAGCAGTTCTTC
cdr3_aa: CASFFRDRGYNEQFF

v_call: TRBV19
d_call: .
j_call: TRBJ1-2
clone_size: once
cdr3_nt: TGTGCCAGTACCCAGTGGGGGGGAAACTATGGCTACACCTTC
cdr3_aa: CASTQWGGNYGYTF